This T cell receptor beta chain came from a study of siplizumab effects on memory and regulatory T cells. Clones were read by immunoSEQ multiplex PCR, and TCRdb kept only the in-frame ones, dropping some. There are some 97,000 clones in the sample; 91% occur only once, and more than 2.5% lies in the top ten. CDR1 MGHRA and CDR2 YSYEKL come from the germline V gene. V dropped 4 bases and J dropped 3 bases, with 4 bases sitting between them. The CDR3 covers 11 residues. The rearrangement uses TRBV4-1 and TRBJ2-7; D remains ambiguous. This TCR was sampled from a human donor in good health. Some clones in this sample may be carry-over from other donors' samples. The sample comprised CD4+ T cells sorted from blood. CDR3 DNA sequence: TGCGCCAGCAGCCGCGACTACGAGCAGTACTTC. This translates into CASSRDYEQYF.